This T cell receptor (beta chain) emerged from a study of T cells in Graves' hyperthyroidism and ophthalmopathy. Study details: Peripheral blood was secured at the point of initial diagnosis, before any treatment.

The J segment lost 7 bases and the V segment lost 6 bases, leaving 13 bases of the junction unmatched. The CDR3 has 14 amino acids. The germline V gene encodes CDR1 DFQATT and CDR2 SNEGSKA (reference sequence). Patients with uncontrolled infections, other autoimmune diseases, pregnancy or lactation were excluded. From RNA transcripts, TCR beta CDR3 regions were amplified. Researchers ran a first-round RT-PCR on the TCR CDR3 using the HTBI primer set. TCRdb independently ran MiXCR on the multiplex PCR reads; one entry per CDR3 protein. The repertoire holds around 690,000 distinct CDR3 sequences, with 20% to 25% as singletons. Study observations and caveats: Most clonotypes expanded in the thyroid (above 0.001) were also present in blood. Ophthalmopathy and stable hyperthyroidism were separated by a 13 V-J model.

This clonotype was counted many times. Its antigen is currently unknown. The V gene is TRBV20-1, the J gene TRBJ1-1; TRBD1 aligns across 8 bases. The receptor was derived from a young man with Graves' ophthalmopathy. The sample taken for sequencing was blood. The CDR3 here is CSAREPGGADEAFF. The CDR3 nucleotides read TGCAGTGCGCGTGAACCAGGGGGCGCGGATGAAGCTTTCTTT.